Below are 18 T cell receptor beta chains sequenced from a single sample in a study of OX40 agonist ivuxolimab in advanced cancers. TCRdb's copy holds only in-frame clones and misses some; the assay was immunoSEQ multiplex PCR. The sample lists about 64,000 clones, roughly 80% occurring once. Sample: CD4+ or CD8+ T cells sorted from blood, taken in a trial of the OX40 agonist ivuxolimab. These receptors were obtained from an adult with an advanced solid tumor such as melanoma, head and neck, liver or kidney cancer.

This clone was counted a few times. The rearrangement links TRBV29-1 to TRBJ2-1; 10 bases line up with TRBD2. Germline values: CDR1 SQVTM, CDR2 ANQGSEA. Losses at the gene ends were 4 bases for V and 9 bases for J; bases not matched to a gene: 9. The CDR3 is made up of 14 amino acids. CDR3 protein: CSVGFSSGGGEQFF. The CDR3 nucleotides read TGCAGCGTTGGATTTTCTAGCGGGGGCGGTGAGCAGTTCTTC.

Sample share makes this clone medium-sized. The chain links TRBV6-5 to TRBJ1-6; tentative D call: TRBD1 (5 bases). Germline loops: CDR1 MNHEY, CDR2 SVGAGI. V lost 0 bases and J lost 7, with 10 bases in between. This CDR3 has 15 amino acids. For the CDR3, the DNA is TGTGCCAGCAGTTACTCCGGGGGTAGGAATTCACCCCTCCACTTT. Protein: CASSYSGGRNSPLHF.

V and J are TRBV30 and TRBJ1-2; a possible D gene is TRBD1 (6 bases). Per the germline V gene, CDR1 is GTSNPN and CDR2 is SVGIG (reference sequence). This CDR3 contains 13 residues. The germline V and J ends were trimmed by 3 bases and 2 bases, with 10 bases remaining between them. The CDR3 loop reads CAWRTTGNYGYTF. Written as DNA, the CDR3 is TGTGCCTGGAGAACAACAGGGAACTATGGCTACACCTTC.

V gene TRBV11-3 combines with J gene TRBJ2-2; maybe TRBD1 (7 bases). CDR3 length: 15 amino acids. Trimming removed 0 bases at V and 7 bases at J, with 12 bases between. From germline, CDR1 is SGHNT and CDR2 YENEEA. The CDR3 spells CASSLDSGGIGELFF. Written as DNA, the CDR3 is TGTGCCAGCAGCTTAGATTCAGGGGGGATCGGGGAGCTGTTTTTT.

This rearrangement joins TRBV6-5 to TRBJ1-1; no clear D gene. Germline V gives CDR1 MNHEY, CDR2 SVGAGI. CDR3 length: 15 amino acids. The V gene lost 0 bases and the J gene lost 0 bases, with 8 bases spanning the gap. The CDR3 DNA is TGTGCCAGCAGTTACTCGGCAGGAGTGAACACTGAAGCTTTCTTT. Translating gives CASSYSAGVNTEAFF.

The chain employs TRBV10-3 and TRBJ1-1; D is unclear. Trimming cost V 4 bases and J 0 bases, with 6 bases left between them. The CDR3 consists of 13 residues. Germline CDR1 and CDR2: ENHRY and SYGVKD. The CDR3 region is CAISASMNTEAFF. Written as DNA, the CDR3 is TGTGCCATCAGTGCCTCCATGAACACTGAAGCTTTCTTT.

The V and J genes are TRBV5-1 and TRBJ2-3; 8 bases align to TRBD2. Germline V gene data show CDR1 as SGHRS and CDR2 as YFSETQ. Trimming cost V 2 bases and J 3 bases; bases outside gene matches: 5. The CDR3 totals 15 residues. CDR3 bases: TGCGCCAGCAGCTTAGCGGGAGCGATGACAGATACGCAGTATTTT. Amino acid sequence: CASSLAGAMTDTQYF.

The chain uses TRBV5-5 and TRBJ2-6; 8 nucleotides match TRBD2. The germline gives CDR1 SGHKS, CDR2 YYEKEE (reference sequence). This CDR3 region has 18 residues. The V and J ends lost 4 bases and 0 bases, in that order; junction bases with no gene match: 9. CDR3 sequence (DNA): TGTGCCAGCAGCCCAAGACTAGCGATAGGCTCTGGGGCCAACGTCCTGACTTTC. It encodes CASSPRLAIGSGANVLTF.

V usage is TRBV7-2 and J usage is TRBJ1-5, with 8 bases that match TRBD1. In germline, CDR1 is SGHTA, CDR2 FQGNSA. Trimming at V came to 2 bases and at J to 7 bases, leaving 4 bases not matched to a gene. The CDR3 runs to 14 residues. CDR3: CASSLPGQAQPQHF. The CDR3 DNA reads TGTGCCAGCAGCTTACCGGGACAGGCGCAGCCCCAGCATTTT. Together with reference TRBV7-2 and TRBJ1-5, the CDR3 gives the full variable domain: GAGVSQSPSNKVTEKGKDVELRCDPISGHTALYWYRQSLGQGLEFLIYFQGNSAPDKSGLPSDRFSAERTGGSVSTLTIQRTQQEDSAVYLCASSLPGQAQPQHFGDGTRLSIL.

The chain joins TRBV5-1 to TRBJ2-1; no clear D. The germline CDR1 and CDR2 sequences are SGHRS and YFSETQ. V lost 0 bases, J lost 2 bases, and 12 bases lay in between. The CDR3 is 16 residues long. The DNA for the CDR3 is TGCGCCAGCAGCTTGGGAGACTCCTCCCCCTACAATGAGCAGTTCTTC. Protein: CASSLGDSSPYNEQFF.

The chain carries TRBV11-2 and TRBJ1-3; D unresolved. Trimming removed 5 bases from V and 0 bases from J, with 14 bases in between. CDR3 size: 16 residues. Germline lookup yields CDR1 SGHAT and CDR2 FQNNGV. This CDR3 reads CASSEKTFISGNTIYF. DNA for the CDR3: TGTGCCAGCAGCGAAAAGACCTTTATCTCTGGAAACACCATATATTTT.

This clone was seen more than once but under ten times. J is TRBJ1-1 and V is TRBV7-9; tentative D call: TRBD1 (5 bases). CDR1 and CDR2 from the germline V gene are SEHNR and FQNEAQ (reference sequence). The CDR3 is 13 residues long. V was clipped by 6 bases and J by 7 bases, with 15 bases between them. CDR3 coding DNA: TGTGCCAGCAGACACAATCGGGACGTTGAAGCTTTCTTT. Amino acid sequence: CASRHNRDVEAFF.

The genes are TRBV6-5 and TRBJ2-7; weak D call: TRBD2 (5 bases). Germline V gene lookup returns CDR1 MNHEY and CDR2 SVGAGI. The CDR3 consists of 14 residues. V lost 6 bases and J 3 bases, leaving 15 bases between the germline ends. The CDR3 here is CASSRGSSNYEQYF. DNA for the CDR3: TGTGCCAGCAGCCGAGGGAGTTCTAACTACGAGCAGTACTTC.

The chain is built from TRBV11-1 and TRBJ2-5; D is unclear. V lost 5 bases, J lost 4 bases, and 14 bases lay in between. The CDR3 has 14 residues. CDR1 is SGHAT and CDR2 is FQDESV in the germline V gene (reference sequence). CDR3 loop: CASSRGVSGETQYF. Written as DNA, the CDR3 is TGTGCCAGCAGCAGAGGCGTTAGTGGAGAGACCCAGTACTTC.

The rearrangement joins TRBV7-9 to TRBJ2-1, with 11 positions matching TRBD2. V lost 5 bases and J lost 10; bases outside the gene matches: 10. Germline loops: CDR1 SEHNR, CDR2 FQNEAQ (reference sequence). The CDR3 consists of 15 residues. The CDR3 protein is CASSPPASGRWEQFF. The CDR3 DNA reads TGTGCCAGCAGCCCCCCCGCTAGCGGGAGGTGGGAGCAGTTCTTC.

CDR3 bases: TGTGCCAGCAGCCGGACAGGGGTCGTGAACACTGAAGCTTTCTTT. Its protein product is CASSRTGVVNTEAFF. The rearrangement uses TRBV2 and TRBJ1-1; 9 bases match TRBD1. Germline V gives CDR1 SNHLY, CDR2 FYNNEI. V lost 6 bases, J lost 0 bases, and 5 bases stayed unmatched. CDR3 size: 15 residues.

V and J are TRBV4-1 and TRBJ2-1; 8 nucleotides agree with TRBD2. V gave up 0 bases and J gave up 8 bases; unmatched junction bases: 12. The CDR3 is 17 residues long. Germline assignment: CDR1 MGHRA and CDR2 YSYEKL. The CDR3, as DNA: TGCGCCAGCAGCCAAGAACGTGAGACTAGCGACTTTCATGAGCAGTTCTTC. This encodes CASSQERETSDFHEQFF.

J is TRBJ2-3 and V is TRBV2, with 7 bases aligning to TRBD1. CDR1 and CDR2 (germline): SNHLY, FYNNEI. There are 13 residues in the CDR3. The V gene end was trimmed by 6 bases and the J gene end by 10 bases; junction bases not matched to a gene: 10. The CDR3 here is CASSIEQGHAQYF. The CDR3 DNA follows: TGTGCCAGCAGCATTGAACAGGGGCATGCGCAGTATTTT.